The entry that follows covers one T cell receptor (beta chain) sequence. Its antigen is as yet unknown. V trimming: 1 base; J trimming: 8 bases; junction bases outside the gene matches: 11. The CDR3 totals 16 residues. Germline V CDR1 and CDR2: SGHAT, FQNNGV. Sequenced by immunoSEQ multiplex PCR; TCRdb stores in-frame clones only, minus some. The table lists 100,000 to 150,000 clones, more than 70% of them singletons, with 1.5% to 1.9% in the top ten. The sample belongs to a study of T cell responses to AZD1222 COVID-19 vaccine. Whole-study results and caveats: Unmutated variant regions are reportedly targeted by nearly half of spike-specific TCRs. Donors were largely white British and mainly female; clonal diversity was possibly underestimated. The number of AZD1222 recipients seropositive at baseline was only five to seven.

V is TRBV11-2 and J is TRBJ2-1; TRBD2 aligns across 7 bases. The clonotype comes from an adult in good health. This specimen consisted of peripheral blood, obtained on day 0 of AZD1222 vaccination. The CDR3, as DNA: TGTGCCAGCAGCTTAGTGAACGCGGGAGTGGGGGATGAGCAGTTCTTC. This translates into CASSLVNAGVGDEQFF.